This T cell receptor beta chain was recorded in a study of blood T cell repertoires in COVID-19. On the study more broadly: Spain, Italy and the United States supplied samples that represented acute and convalescent COVID-19. Sample material is recorded as cDNA or gDNA derived from T cells, B-cell-depleted T cells, or PBMCs.

Per the study methods: Estimation of nucleated cell counts relied on the amplification of reference gene primers. Here immunoSEQ multiplex PCR was the method, and the copy in TCRdb shows in-frame clones only, minus some. That table supplies the V and J calls and clone size; D and trimming were determined from the DNA. Of about 250,000 clones listed, almost 90% are singletons. The table lists this clone with a few counts. The CDR3 is made up of 14 amino acids. Germline CDR1 is SNHLY and CDR2 is FYNNEI. Trimming took off 4 bases at V and 1 base at J, with 8 bases between the two ends. The sequencing sample was made of peripheral blood. The clonotype originates from a man at least 80 years old with acute or convalescent COVID-19. The chain has TRBV2 and TRBJ1-3; D is unclear. Here the CDR3 reads CASSGLNSGNTIYF. The CDR3 region has the DNA TGTGCCAGCAGTGGTCTAAATTCTGGAAACACCATATATTTT.